This TCR beta chain comes out of a study of blood T cells in healthy people across ages. Study-level findings and limits: The study lacked donor CMV status, which possibly confounded expanded clonotype changes. Naive T cell percentage showed a strong correlation with the diversity of TCR beta.

A remark on this clonotype: Its antigen is unidentified.

V shed 5 bases and J 4 bases; nucleotides not matched to a gene: 8. The CDR3 extends over 16 amino acids. Germline V gene data show CDR1 as MNHEY and CDR2 as SVGEGT. Every donor contributed roughly 10 milliliters of peripheral blood by blood draw. Alongside a J-beta primer mix, a sample-barcoded 5' primer served in a second PCR lasting roughly 6 to 11 cycles. Researchers report that each sample yielded at least 2.5 million CDR3-containing paired-end reads. TCRdb processed the 5' RACE reads anew with MiXCR; each CDR3 protein has one entry. Of roughly 410,000 distinct CDR3 sequences listed, about 52% were seen once; the top ten hold roughly 51%.

The sample comprised blood. The receptor was derived from a man aged 60 to 75 in good health. The rearrangement joins TRBV6-2 or TRBV6-3 to TRBJ2-7; the match to TRBD2 covers 13 bases. CDR3 nucleotide sequence: TGTGCCAGCAGTGACCGGACTAGCGGGAGCATATACGAGCAGTACTTC. It codes for CASSDRTSGSIYEQYF.